The T cell receptor (beta chain) described here comes from a study of blood T cell repertoires in COVID-19 (dated by TCRdb to 2018 to 2020). As for the study more broadly: Samples from collaborators originated in the United States, Italy and Spain and spanned both the acute and convalescent phases of COVID-19. The samples were drawn from two sources: the first 160 participants of the ongoing ImmuneRACE study, and some 1,300 subjects contributed by 6 global collaborators. The prospective study material was composed of cDNA or gDNA derived from T cells, B-cell-depleted T cells, or PBMCs. The repertoires were released in a freely available public database intended as a resource for research on the immune response to SARS-CoV-2. The dataset comprised deeply sampled blood TCRbeta repertoires from subjects exposed to, actively infected with, or recovered from COVID-19. Where available, HLA class I and class II types were obtained from metadata supplied by the sample provider rather than from assay-based typing. Sample metadata almost always included a de-identified subject ID, COVID-19 status, age in years and sex.

General findings and caveats noted by the study authors: How much clinical and demographic metadata was included differed by source and by participant, and the metadata was provided uncurated.

V ends up 7 bases short and J 5 bases short, with an unmatched junction base count of 19. The CDR3 runs 18 amino acids, cysteine and phenylalanine included. Kept here is only the CDR3 DNA, which spans 54 bases and is read in frame from base 1. The germline V gene gives CDR1 as SGHAT and CDR2 as FQNNGV. Details on this clone: The antigen it recognizes is unknown. No base qualities exist here, and no much larger clone lies one base off it.

TCRbeta CDR3 regions were amplified from genomic DNA using the immunoSEQ Assay, a bias-controlled multiplex PCR. As for the original processing: Nucleated cell counts per sample were estimated from amplification of reference gene primers within the assay. Sequence reads were collapsed and filtered to measure the absolute abundance of every unique TCRbeta CDR3 rearrangement. For each sample, productive Simpson clonality was calculated as the square root of Simpson's diversity index across productive rearrangements. In TCRdb, the immuneACCESS table is reduced to in-frame sequences with V and J assigned. These tables do not hold every clone; where another copy was compared, an unresolved V gene accounts for under half, and the others remain unexplained. D and trimming come from the DNA, and the V and J calls and clone size come from that table. The sample includes roughly 200,000 clones, with over 70% observed a single time. Of the sample, roughly 7.2% falls within the top ten clones.

One collaborating source in Seattle enrolled patients while the patients were actively infected and followed the patients over time throughout the course of disease. Each collaborating institution followed its own protocols to collect whole blood in K2EDTA tubes. For TCRbeta analysis, collaborators shipped samples in one of three forms: frozen whole blood, isolated PBMCs, or DNA extracted from either of those sample types. The clonotype comes from a woman in her forties with COVID-19, enrolled during active disease. The chain is made from TRBV11-2 and TRBJ2-5; TRBD2 aligns with 10 central bases. The source material was peripheral blood. The sequenced DNA: TGTGCCAGCAACTCGATTCAGGGACTAGCGCGAGGGACGGAGACCCAGTACTTC. Its product reads: CASNSIQGLARGTETQYF.